One T cell receptor (beta chain) is described in this entry. This record comes from a study of blood T cell repertoires in COVID-19. CDR3 size: 14 residues. V gave up 6 bases and J gave up 7 bases, with 14 bases separating them. Germline V gives CDR1 SGHRS, CDR2 YFSETQ. Across roughly 25 US areas, participants ranged in age from 18 to 89 years. Clinical history as reported by participants underpinned cohort assignment. TCRdb's copy holds only in-frame clones and misses some; the assay was immunoSEQ multiplex PCR. Of 150,000 or so clones listed, 60% to 80% were seen once; the top ten hold just under 3%.

Sequencing was done on a sample of PBMCs or T cells enriched from blood (not recorded which). This TCR was sampled from a woman aged 50 to 65 who had recovered from COVID-19. The chain recombines TRBV5-1 with TRBJ1-6, with a weak D call TRBD1 (6 bases). The CDR3 nucleotides read TGCGCCAGCACGCTCGACAGGCCCAATTCACCCCTCCACTTT. Its translation is CASTLDRPNSPLHF.